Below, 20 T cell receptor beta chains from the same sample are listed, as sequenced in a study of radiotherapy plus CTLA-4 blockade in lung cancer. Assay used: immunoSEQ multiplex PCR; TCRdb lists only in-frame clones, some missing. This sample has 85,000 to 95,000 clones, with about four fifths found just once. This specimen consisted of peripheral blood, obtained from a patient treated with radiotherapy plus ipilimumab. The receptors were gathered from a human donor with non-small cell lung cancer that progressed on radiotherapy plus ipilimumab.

For the CDR3, the DNA is TGTGCCTGGAAGGTTGGCGGGACAGGGTCTGGCTACACCTTC. Translating it yields CAWKVGGTGSGYTF. The chain is built from TRBV30 and TRBJ1-2, with 9 bases identical to TRBD1. Germline V lookup: CDR1 GTSNPN, CDR2 SVGIG (reference sequence). The CDR3 has 14 residues. The ends lost 4 bases at V and 7 bases at J; junction bases unmatched: 10.

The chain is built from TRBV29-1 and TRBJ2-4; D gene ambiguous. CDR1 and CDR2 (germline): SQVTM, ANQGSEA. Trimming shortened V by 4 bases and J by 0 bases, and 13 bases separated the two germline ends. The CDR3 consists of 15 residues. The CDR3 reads CSVVWRNEAKNIQYF. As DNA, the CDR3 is TGCAGCGTTGTTTGGAGAAATGAAGCCAAAAACATTCAGTACTTC.

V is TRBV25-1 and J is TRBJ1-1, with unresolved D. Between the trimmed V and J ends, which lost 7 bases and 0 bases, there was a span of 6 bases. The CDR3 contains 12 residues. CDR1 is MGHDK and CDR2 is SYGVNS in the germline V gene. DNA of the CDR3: TGTGCCAGCACATTCATGAACACTGAAGCTTTCTTT. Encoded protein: CASTFMNTEAFF.

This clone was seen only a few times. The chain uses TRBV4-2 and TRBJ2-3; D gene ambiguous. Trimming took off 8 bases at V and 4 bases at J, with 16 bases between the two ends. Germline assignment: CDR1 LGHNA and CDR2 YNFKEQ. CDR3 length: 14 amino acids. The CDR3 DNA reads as TGTGCCAGCGCCGGGCTGGACGGCCCAGATACGCAGTATTTT. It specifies CASAGLDGPDTQYF.

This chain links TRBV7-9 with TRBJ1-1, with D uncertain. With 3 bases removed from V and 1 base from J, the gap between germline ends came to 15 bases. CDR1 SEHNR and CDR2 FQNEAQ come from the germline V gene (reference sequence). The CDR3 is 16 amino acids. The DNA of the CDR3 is TGTGCCAGCAGCTTTTATAGAACAGTTAAGAACACTGAAGCTTTCTTT. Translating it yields CASSFYRTVKNTEAFF.

The CDR3 DNA reads TGTGCCAGCAGTGGCCGGGCGCCTCAGGAGACCCAGTACTTC. Translating it yields CASSGRAPQETQYF. The rearrangement uses TRBV2 and TRBJ2-5; D is ambiguous. The length of the CDR3 is 14 residues. V gave up 4 bases and J gave up 5 bases, with 14 bases separating them. Germline values: CDR1 SNHLY, CDR2 FYNNEI.

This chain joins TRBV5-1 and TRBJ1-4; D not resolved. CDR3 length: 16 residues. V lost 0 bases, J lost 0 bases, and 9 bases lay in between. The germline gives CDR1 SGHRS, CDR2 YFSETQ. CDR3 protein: CASSLVAGATNEKLFF. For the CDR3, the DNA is TGCGCCAGCAGCTTGGTGGCCGGCGCAACTAATGAAAAACTGTTTTTT.

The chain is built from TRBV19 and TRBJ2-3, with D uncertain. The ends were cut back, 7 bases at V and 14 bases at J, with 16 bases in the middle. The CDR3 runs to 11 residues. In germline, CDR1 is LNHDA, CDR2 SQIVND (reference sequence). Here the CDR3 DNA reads TGTGCCAGTAAGATAAGGGTCCTGACGTATTTT. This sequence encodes CASKIRVLTYF. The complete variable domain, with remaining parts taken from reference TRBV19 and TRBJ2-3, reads DGGITQSPKYLFRKEGQNVTLSCEQNLNHDAMYWYRQDPGQGLRLIYYSQIVNDFQKGDIAEGYSVSREKKESFPLTVTSAQKNPTAFYLCASKIRVLTYFGPGTRLTVL.

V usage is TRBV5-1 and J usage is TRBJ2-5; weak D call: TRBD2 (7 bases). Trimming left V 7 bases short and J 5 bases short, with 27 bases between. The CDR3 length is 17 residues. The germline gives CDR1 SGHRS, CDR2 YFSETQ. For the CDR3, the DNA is TGCGCCAGCCATCAGGGTTCGGGGGCGGGAGTAGCGGAGACCCAGTACTTC. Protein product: CASHQGSGAGVAETQYF.

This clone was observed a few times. CDR3 DNA: TGTGCCAGCAGCTTATCGGGGTCGTCTGGAAACACCATATATTTT. This sequence encodes CASSLSGSSGNTIYF. The chain carries TRBV7-8 and TRBJ1-3; no clear D gene. Germline-derived CDR1 and CDR2 are SGHVS and FQNEAQ. CDR3 length: 15 amino acids. The V and J ends lost 2 bases and 1 base respectively, with 9 bases between them. Filled out from reference TRBV7-8 and TRBJ1-3, the complete variable domain reads GAGVSQSPRYKVAKRGQDVALRCDPISGHVSLFWYQQALGQGPEFLTYFQNEAQLDKSGLPSDRFFAERPEGSVSTLKIQRTQQEDSAVYLCASSLSGSSGNTIYFGEGSWLTVV.

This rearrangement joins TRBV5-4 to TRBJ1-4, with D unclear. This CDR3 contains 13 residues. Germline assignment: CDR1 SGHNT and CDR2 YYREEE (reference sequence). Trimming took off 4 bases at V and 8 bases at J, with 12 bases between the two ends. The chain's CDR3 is CASSQVGNEKLFF. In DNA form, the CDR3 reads TGTGCCAGCAGCCAAGTGGGTAACGAAAAACTGTTTTTT.

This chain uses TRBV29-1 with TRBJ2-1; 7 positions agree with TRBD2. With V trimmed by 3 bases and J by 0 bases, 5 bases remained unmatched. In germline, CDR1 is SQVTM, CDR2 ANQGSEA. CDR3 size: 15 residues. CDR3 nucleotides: TGCAGCGTTGAGACTAGCTTTAGCTCCTACAATGAGCAGTTCTTC. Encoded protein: CSVETSFSSYNEQFF.

CDR3 region: CASSRGLAGVDEQFF. For the CDR3, the DNA is TGTGCCAGCAGTAGGGGACTAGCGGGGGTCGATGAGCAGTTCTTC. The chain uses TRBV2 and TRBJ2-1, with TRBD2 identical over 14 bases. Germline lookup yields CDR1 SNHLY and CDR2 FYNNEI. The V and J ends lost 5 bases and 8 bases, in that order; junction bases with no gene match: 5. The CDR3 extends over 15 amino acids.

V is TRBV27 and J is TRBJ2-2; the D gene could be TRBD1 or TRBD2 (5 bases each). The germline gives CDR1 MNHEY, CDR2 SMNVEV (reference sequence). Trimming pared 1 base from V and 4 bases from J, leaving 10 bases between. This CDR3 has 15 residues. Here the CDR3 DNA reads TGTGCCAGCAGTTTATTAGGGACCCCCACCGGGGAGCTGTTTTTT. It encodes CASSLLGTPTGELFF.

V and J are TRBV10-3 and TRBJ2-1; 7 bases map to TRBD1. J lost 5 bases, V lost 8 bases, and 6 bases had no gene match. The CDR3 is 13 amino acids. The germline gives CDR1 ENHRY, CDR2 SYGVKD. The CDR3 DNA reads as TGTGCCATCGAGGGGGCGATGAACAATGAGCAGTTCTTC. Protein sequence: CAIEGAMNNEQFF.

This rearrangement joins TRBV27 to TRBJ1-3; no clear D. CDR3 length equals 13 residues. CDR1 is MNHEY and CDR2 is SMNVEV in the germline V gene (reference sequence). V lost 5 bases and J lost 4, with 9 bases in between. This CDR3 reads CASSARLGNTIYF. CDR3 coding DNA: TGTGCCAGCAGTGCCCGACTCGGAAACACCATATATTTT.

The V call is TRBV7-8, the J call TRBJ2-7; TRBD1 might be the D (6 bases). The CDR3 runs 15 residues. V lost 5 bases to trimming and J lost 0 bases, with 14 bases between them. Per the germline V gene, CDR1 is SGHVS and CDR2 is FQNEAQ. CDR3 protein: CASSLDDRSSYEQYF. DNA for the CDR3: TGTGCCAGCAGCCTGGATGACAGGAGCTCCTACGAGCAGTACTTC. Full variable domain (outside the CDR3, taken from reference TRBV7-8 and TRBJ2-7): GAGVSQSPRYKVAKRGQDVALRCDPISGHVSLFWYQQALGQGPEFLTYFQNEAQLDKSGLPSDRFFAERPEGSVSTLKIQRTQQEDSAVYLCASSLDDRSSYEQYFGPGTRLTVT.

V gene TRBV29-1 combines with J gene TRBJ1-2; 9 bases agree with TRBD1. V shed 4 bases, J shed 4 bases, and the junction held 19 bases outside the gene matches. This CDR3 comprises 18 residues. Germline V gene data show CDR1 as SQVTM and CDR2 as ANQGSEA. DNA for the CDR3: TGCAGCGTTGTTGACCCCGTTGGGACAGGGTCCCCCTTCTATGGCTACACCTTC. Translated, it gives CSVVDPVGTGSPFYGYTF.

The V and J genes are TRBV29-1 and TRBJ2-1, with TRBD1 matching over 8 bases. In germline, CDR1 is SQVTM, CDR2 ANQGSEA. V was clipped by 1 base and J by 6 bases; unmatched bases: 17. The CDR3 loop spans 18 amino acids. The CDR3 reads CSVEVTGSWQGAVNEQFF. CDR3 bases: TGCAGCGTTGAAGTTACAGGGAGTTGGCAGGGGGCGGTCAATGAGCAGTTCTTC.

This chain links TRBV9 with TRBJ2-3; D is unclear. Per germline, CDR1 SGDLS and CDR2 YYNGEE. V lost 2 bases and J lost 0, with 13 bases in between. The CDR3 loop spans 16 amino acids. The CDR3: CASSVGASMSTDTQYF. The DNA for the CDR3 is TGTGCCAGCAGCGTCGGAGCGAGCATGAGCACAGATACGCAGTATTTT.